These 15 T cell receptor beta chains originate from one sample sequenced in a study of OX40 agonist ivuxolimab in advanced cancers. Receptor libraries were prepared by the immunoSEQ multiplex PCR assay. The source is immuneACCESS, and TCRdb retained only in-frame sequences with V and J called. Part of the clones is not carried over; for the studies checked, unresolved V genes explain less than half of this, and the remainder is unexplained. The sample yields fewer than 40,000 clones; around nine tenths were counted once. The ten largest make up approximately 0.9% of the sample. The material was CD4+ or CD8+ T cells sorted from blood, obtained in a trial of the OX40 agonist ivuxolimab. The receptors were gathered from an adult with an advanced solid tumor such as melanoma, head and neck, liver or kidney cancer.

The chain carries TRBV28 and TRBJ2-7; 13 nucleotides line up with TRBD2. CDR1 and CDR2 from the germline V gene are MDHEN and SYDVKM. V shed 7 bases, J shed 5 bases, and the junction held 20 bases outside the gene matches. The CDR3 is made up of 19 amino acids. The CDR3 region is CASTPLFTSGRARSHEQYF. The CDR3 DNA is TGTGCCAGCACCCCACTGTTTACTAGCGGGAGGGCCCGGAGCCACGAGCAGTACTTC.

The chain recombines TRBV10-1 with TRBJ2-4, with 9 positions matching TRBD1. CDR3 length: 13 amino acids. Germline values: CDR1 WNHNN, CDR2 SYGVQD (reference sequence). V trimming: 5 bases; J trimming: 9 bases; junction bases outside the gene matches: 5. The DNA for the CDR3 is TGCGCCAGCAGTCCGGACAGGGGAGGCATTCAGTACTTC. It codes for CASSPDRGGIQYF.

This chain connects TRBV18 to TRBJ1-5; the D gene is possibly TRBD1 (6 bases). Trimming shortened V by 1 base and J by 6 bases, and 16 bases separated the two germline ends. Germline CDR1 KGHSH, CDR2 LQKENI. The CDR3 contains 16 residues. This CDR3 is CASSPLSGELGQPQHF. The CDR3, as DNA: TGTGCCAGCTCACCACTCTCAGGGGAGTTGGGTCAGCCCCAGCATTTT.

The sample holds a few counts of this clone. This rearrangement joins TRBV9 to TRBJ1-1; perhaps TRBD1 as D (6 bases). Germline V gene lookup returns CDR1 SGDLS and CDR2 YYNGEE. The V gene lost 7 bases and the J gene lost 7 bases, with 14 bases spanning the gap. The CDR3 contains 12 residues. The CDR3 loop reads CASGSGANEAFF. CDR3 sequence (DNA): TGTGCCAGCGGCTCGGGGGCTAATGAAGCTTTCTTT.

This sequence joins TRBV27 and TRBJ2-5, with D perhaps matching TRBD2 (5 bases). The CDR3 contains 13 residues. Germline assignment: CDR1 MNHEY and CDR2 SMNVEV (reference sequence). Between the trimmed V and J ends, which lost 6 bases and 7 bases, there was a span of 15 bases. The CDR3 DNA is TGTGCCAGCAGCCTATCTCGCCGGGGGACCCAGTACTTC. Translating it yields CASSLSRRGTQYF.

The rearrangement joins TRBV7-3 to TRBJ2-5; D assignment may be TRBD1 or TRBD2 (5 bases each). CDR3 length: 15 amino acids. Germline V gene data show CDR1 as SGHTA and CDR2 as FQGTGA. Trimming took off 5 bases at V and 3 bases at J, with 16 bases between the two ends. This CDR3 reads CASSPGTRGKETQYF. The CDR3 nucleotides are TGTGCCAGCAGCCCCGGGACGAGAGGCAAAGAGACCCAGTACTTC. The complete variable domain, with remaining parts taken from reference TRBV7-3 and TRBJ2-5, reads GAGVSQTPSNKVTEKGKYVELRCDPISGHTALYWYRQSLGQGPEFLIYFQGTGAADDSGLPNDRFFAVRPEGSVSTLKIQRTERGDSAVYLCASSPGTRGKETQYFGPGTRLLVL.

The CDR3 DNA follows: TGTGCCAGCAGTTTCGGCAGGGGGCAGTTGAATGAAAAACTGTTTTTT. Encoded protein: CASSFGRGQLNEKLFF. J is TRBJ1-4 and V is TRBV27, with 8 bases lining up with TRBD1. Germline V lookup: CDR1 MNHEY, CDR2 SMNVEV (reference sequence). The CDR3 is 16 amino acids. J lost 5 bases, V lost 3 bases, and 8 bases had no gene match.

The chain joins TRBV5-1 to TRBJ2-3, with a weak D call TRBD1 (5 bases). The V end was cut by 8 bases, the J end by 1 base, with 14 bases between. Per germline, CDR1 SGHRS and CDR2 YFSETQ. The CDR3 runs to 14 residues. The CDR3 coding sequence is TGCGCCAGTAGGGGCAGCTTCGGCACAGATACGCAGTATTTT. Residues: CASRGSFGTDTQYF.

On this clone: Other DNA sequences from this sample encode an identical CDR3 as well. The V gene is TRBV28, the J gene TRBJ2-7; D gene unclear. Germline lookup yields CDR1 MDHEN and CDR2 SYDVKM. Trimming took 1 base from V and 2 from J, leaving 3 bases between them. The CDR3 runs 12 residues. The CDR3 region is CASSLSAYEQYF. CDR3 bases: TGTGCCAGCAGTTTATCAGCCTACGAGCAGTACTTC.

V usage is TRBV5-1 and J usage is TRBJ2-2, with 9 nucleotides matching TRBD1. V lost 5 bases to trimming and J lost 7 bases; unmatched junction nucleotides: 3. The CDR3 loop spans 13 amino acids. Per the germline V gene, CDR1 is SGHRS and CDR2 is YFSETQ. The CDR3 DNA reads TGCGCCAGCAGGAGGACAGGGGACGGGGAGCTGTTTTTT. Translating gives CASRRTGDGELFF.

CDR3 sequence: CASSLQTALKETQYF. In DNA, the CDR3 is TGTGCCAGCAGCTTGCAGACGGCACTAAAAGAGACCCAGTACTTC. The chain employs TRBV7-2 and TRBJ2-5; D gene ambiguous. Germline V gene sequence: CDR1 SGHTA, CDR2 FQGNSA. The CDR3 length is 15 residues. The V and J ends lost 3 bases and 3 bases respectively, with 14 bases between them.

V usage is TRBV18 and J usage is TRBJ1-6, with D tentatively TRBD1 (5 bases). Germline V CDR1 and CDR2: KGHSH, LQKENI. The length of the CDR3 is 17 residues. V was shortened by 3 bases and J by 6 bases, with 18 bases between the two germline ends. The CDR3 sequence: CASSPAGTDRRNSPLHF. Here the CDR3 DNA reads TGTGCCAGCTCACCGGCAGGGACTGATAGGCGTAATTCACCCCTCCACTTT.

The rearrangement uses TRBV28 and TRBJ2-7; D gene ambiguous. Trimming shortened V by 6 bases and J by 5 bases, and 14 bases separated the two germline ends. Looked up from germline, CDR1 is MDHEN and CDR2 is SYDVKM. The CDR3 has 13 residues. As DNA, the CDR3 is TGTGCCAGCAGAGGAGACGTTGCTCACGAGCAGTACTTC. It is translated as CASRGDVAHEQYF.

The CDR3 loop is CASSLDHYEQYF. As DNA, the CDR3 is TGTGCCAGCTCACTGGATCACTACGAGCAGTACTTC. The chain is built from TRBV18 and TRBJ2-7; D gene ambiguous. Germline CDR1 reads KGHSH; CDR2 reads LQKENI. The ends were cut back, 4 bases at V and 3 bases at J, with 7 bases in the middle. CDR3 length: 12 residues. Complete variable domain (other parts from reference TRBV18 and TRBJ2-7): NAGVMQNPRHLVRRRGQEARLRCSPMKGHSHVYWYRQLPEEGLKFMVYLQKENIIDESGMPKERFSAEFPKEGPSILRIQQVVRGDSAAYFCASSLDHYEQYFGPGTRLTVT.

The CDR3 loop is CAWSVELLGGQDGYTF. In nucleotides, the CDR3 is TGTGCCTGGAGTGTAGAATTGTTGGGGGGTCAGGATGGCTACACCTTC. The genes are TRBV30 and TRBJ1-2, with D possibly matching TRBD1 (5 bases). The CDR3 covers 16 residues. Trimming stripped 0 bases from V and 6 bases from J, with 20 bases between. Germline assignment: CDR1 GTSNPN and CDR2 SVGIG (reference sequence).